The clone carrying this T cell receptor (beta chain) was observed a handful of times. Original methodology: For nucleated cells, counts were estimated from reference gene primer amplification. Only in-frame clones appear in the TCRdb table, and some are missing; sequencing was by immunoSEQ multiplex PCR. Clone size and the V and J calls come from that table; the DNA yielded D and trimming. The data contain roughly 260,000 clones, about 90% of them singletons. The data derive from a study of blood T cell repertoires in COVID-19. This CDR3 contains 17 residues. The V gene end was trimmed by 1 base and the J gene end by 4 bases; junction bases not matched to a gene: 11. Germline loops: CDR1 KGHSH, CDR2 LQKENI.

The sequence came from a woman between 50 and 59 years old with acute or convalescent COVID-19. The rearrangement joins TRBV18 to TRBJ2-7; the match to TRBD2 covers 9 bases. The sequenced sample was peripheral blood. CDR3 DNA sequence: TGTGCCAGCTCACCACGGGTGGCTAGCGGGATATTGTACGAGCAGTACTTC. It specifies CASSPRVASGILYEQYF.